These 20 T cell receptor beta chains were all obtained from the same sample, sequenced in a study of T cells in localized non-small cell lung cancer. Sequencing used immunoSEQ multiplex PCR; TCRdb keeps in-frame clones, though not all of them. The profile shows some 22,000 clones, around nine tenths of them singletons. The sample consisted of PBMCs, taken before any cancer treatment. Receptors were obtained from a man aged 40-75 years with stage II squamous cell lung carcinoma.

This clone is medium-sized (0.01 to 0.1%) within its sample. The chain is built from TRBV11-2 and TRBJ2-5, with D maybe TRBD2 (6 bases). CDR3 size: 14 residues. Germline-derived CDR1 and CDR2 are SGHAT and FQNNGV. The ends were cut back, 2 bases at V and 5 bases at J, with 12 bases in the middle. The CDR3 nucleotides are TGTGCCAGCAGCTTATGGCGCGGGGATGAGACCCAGTACTTC. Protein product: CASSLWRGDETQYF.

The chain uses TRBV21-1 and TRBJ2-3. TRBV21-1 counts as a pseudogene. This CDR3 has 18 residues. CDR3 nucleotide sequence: TGTGCCAGCAGCAAAGCGTTGGAGTCAAGGGACCACGGGGATACGCAGTATTTT. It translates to CASSKALESRDHGDTQYF.

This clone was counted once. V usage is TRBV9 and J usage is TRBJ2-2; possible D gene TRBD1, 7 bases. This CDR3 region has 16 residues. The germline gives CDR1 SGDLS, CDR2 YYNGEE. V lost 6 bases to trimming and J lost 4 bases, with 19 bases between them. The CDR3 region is CASTAGAGQSTGELFF. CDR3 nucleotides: TGTGCCAGCACCGCCGGGGCGGGACAGAGCACCGGGGAGCTGTTTTTT.

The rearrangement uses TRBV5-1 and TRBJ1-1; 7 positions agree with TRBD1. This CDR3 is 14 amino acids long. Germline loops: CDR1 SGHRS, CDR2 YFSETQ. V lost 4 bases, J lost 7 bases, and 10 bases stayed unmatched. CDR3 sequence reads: CASSPLQTGNEAFF. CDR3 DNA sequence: TGCGCCAGCAGCCCGTTACAGACAGGGAATGAAGCTTTCTTT.

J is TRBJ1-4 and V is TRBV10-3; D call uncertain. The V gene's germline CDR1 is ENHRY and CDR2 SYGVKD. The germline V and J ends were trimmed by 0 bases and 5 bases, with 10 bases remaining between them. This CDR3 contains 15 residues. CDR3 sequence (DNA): TGTGCCATCAGTGAGTCGGAGACGACAAATGAAAAACTGTTTTTT. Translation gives CAISESETTNEKLFF.

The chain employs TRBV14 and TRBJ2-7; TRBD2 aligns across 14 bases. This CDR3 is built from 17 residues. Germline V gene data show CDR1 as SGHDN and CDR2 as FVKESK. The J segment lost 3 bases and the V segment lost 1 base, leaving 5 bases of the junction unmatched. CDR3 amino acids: CASSQGGTSGSVYEQYF. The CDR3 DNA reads TGTGCCAGCAGCCAAGGGGGGACTAGCGGGAGCGTCTACGAGCAGTACTTC.

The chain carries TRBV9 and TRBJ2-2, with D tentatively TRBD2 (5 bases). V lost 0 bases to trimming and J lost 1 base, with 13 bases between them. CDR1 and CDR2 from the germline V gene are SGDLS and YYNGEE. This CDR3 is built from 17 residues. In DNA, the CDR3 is TGTGCCAGCAGCGTAGTCGGTAGCGCCCTGAACACCGGGGAGCTGTTTTTT. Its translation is CASSVVGSALNTGELFF.

CDR3 loop: CAWSGGSWTQYF. The CDR3 region has the DNA TGTGCCTGGAGCGGGGGGAGTTGGACGCAGTATTTT. This chain joins TRBV30 and TRBJ2-3; 7 bases fit TRBD2. The V gene end was trimmed by 3 bases and the J gene end by 9 bases; junction bases not matched to a gene: 6. This CDR3 contains 12 residues. Germline assignment: CDR1 GTSNPN and CDR2 SVGIG (reference sequence).

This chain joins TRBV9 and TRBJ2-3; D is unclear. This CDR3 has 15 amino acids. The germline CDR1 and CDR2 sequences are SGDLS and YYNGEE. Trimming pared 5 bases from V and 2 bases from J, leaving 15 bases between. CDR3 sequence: CASSKETEYTDTQYF. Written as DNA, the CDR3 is TGTGCCAGCAGTAAAGAGACGGAATACACAGATACGCAGTATTTT. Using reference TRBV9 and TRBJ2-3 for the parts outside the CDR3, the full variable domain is DSGVTQTPKHLITATGQRVTLRCSPRSGDLSVYWYQQSLDQGLQFLIQYYNGEERAKGNILERFSAQQFPDLHSELNLSSLELGDSALYFCASSKETEYTDTQYFGPGTRLTVL.

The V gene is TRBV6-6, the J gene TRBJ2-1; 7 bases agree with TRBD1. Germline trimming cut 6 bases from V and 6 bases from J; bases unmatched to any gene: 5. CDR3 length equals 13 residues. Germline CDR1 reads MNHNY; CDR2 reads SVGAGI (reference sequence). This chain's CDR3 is CASSSGQINEQFF. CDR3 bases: TGTGCCAGCAGCTCGGGACAGATCAATGAGCAGTTCTTC.

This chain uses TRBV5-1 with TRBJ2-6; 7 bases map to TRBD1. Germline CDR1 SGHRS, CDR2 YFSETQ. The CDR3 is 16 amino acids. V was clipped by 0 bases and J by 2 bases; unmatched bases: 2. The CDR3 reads CASSLDGQAGANVLTF. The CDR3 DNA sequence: TGCGCCAGCAGCTTGGATGGACAGGCTGGGGCCAACGTCCTGACTTTC.

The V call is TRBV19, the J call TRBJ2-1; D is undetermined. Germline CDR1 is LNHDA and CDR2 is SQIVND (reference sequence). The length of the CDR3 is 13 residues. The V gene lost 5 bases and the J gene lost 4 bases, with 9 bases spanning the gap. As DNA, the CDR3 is TGTGCCAGTAGTGACTCGATATACAATGAGCAGTTCTTC. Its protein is CASSDSIYNEQFF.

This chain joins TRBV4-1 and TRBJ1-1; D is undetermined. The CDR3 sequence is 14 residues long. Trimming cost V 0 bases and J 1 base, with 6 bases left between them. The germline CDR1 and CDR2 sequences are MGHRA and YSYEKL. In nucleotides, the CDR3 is TGCGCCAGCAGCCAAGATACGGCGAACACTGAAGCTTTCTTT. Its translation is CASSQDTANTEAFF.

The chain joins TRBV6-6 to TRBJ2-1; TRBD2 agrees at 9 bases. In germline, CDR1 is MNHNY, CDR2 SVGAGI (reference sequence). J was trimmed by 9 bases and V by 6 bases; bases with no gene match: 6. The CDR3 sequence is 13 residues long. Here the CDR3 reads CASRVAGDLEQFF. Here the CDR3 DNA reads TGTGCCAGCAGAGTAGCGGGAGATCTTGAGCAGTTCTTC.

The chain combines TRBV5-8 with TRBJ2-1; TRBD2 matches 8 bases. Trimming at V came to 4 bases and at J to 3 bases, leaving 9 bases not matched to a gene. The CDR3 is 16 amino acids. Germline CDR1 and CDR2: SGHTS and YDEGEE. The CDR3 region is CASSTRAGEGYNEQFF. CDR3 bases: TGTGCCAGCAGCACCCGAGCGGGAGAGGGCTACAATGAGCAGTTCTTC.

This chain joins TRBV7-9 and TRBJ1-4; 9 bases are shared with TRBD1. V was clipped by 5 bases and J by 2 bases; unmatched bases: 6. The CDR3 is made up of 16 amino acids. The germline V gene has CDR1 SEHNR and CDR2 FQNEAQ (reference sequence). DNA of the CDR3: TGTGCCAGCAGCCCGAAAGACAGGGGGACTAATGAAAAACTGTTTTTT. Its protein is CASSPKDRGTNEKLFF.

This CDR3 is CASSSGQGASEKLFF. CDR3 nucleotide sequence: TGTGCCAGCAGTTCCGGACAGGGGGCTTCTGAAAAACTGTTTTTT. The rearrangement links TRBV9 to TRBJ1-4, with 11 bases that match TRBD1. This CDR3 spans 15 amino acids. Unmatched junction bases numbered 7, after V lost 5 bases and J lost 7 bases. CDR1 is SGDLS, CDR2 YYNGEE, per germline. The complete variable domain, with remaining parts taken from reference TRBV9 and TRBJ1-4, reads DSGVTQTPKHLITATGQRVTLRCSPRSGDLSVYWYQQSLDQGLQFLIQYYNGEERAKGNILERFSAQQFPDLHSELNLSSLELGDSALYFCASSSGQGASEKLFFGSGTQLSVL.

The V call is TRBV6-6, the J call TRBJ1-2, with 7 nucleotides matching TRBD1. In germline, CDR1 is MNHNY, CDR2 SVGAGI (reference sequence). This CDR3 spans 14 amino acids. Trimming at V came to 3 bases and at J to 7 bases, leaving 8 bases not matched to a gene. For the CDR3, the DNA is TGTGCCAGCAGTTATTTCGACAGGGACTCTGGCTACACCTTC. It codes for CASSYFDRDSGYTF.

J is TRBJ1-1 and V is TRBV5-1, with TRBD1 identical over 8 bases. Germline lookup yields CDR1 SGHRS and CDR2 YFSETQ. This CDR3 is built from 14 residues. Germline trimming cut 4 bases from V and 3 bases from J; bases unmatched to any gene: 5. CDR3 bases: TGCGCCAGCAGCCGACAGGGGATTCACACTGAAGCTTTCTTT. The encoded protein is CASSRQGIHTEAFF.

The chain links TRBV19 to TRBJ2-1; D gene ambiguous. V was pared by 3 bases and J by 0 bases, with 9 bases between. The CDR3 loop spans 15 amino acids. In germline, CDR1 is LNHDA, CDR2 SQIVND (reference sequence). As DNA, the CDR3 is TGTGCCAGTAGTATCGGGCATAGCTCCTACAATGAGCAGTTCTTC. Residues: CASSIGHSSYNEQFF.